This TCR beta chain was profiled in a study of T cells in localized non-small cell lung cancer. General observations from the study: The greatest T cell clonality was found in uninvolved adjacent lung (higher than in tumor). In adjacent lung appeared a median 57 of the top 100 tumor clones. Those with higher blood T cell density had longer overall survival.

Method: immunoSEQ multiplex PCR; TCRdb's copy keeps in-frame clones and lacks some. The sample lists 13,000 or so clones; about nine tenths were seen once. Trimming cost V 0 bases and J 8 bases, with 14 bases left between them. Per germline, CDR1 LGHNA and CDR2 YNFKEQ. The CDR3 sequence is 15 residues long. Concerning this clone: Its antigen is undetermined.

This sequence joins TRBV4-2 and TRBJ2-1, with unresolved D. The sequence was obtained from a man between 40 and 75 years old with stage III lung adenocarcinoma. The input for sequencing was peripheral blood mononuclear cells, taken before any cancer treatment. CDR3 sequence: CASSQDRVTEDEQFF. Here the CDR3 DNA reads TGTGCCAGCAGCCAAGATCGCGTGACCGAGGATGAGCAGTTCTTC.